The present T cell receptor (beta chain) was sequenced within a study of beta chain features in type 1 diabetes. Looked up from germline, CDR1 is MGHDK and CDR2 is SYGVNS. V was pared by 4 bases and J by 4 bases, with 3 bases of the junction left unmatched. This CDR3 is built from 15 residues. Every bit of the isolated RNA underwent reverse transcription, so sequencing read expressed TCRB transcripts. Sequencing was performed with immunoSEQ multiplex PCR; in TCRdb, only in-frame clones are kept and a portion is missing. Of 680,000 or so clones listed, around an eighth were seen once; the top ten hold less than 0.025%. General study points: Type 1 diabetes patients had moderately but significantly shorter TCRB CDR3s in all four CD4+ subsets.

All sorted populations exceeded 95% purity. A note on this clone: Its antigen is as yet unknown.

The sequenced sample was naive CD4+ T cells from blood. The chain employs TRBV25-1 and TRBJ2-1, with 11 bases lining up with TRBD2. This receptor was identified in a man younger than 35 with type 1 diabetes. Here the CDR3 DNA reads TGTGCCAGCAGTGGCCCTAGCGGGGGGTACAATGAGCAGTTCTTC. Translation gives CASSGPSGGYNEQFF.